This record looks at one T cell receptor (beta chain) sequence and its context. The antigen this receptor binds is unknown. Mismatch with germline at one junction end may stem from a read error. In total, about 650 healthy bone marrow donors made up the cohort. At the time of sampling, every cohort member was nominally healthy, though immune exposures that went unrecorded were likely present. The donor tested CMV seropositive, placing the donor among the roughly 300 seropositive members of the cohort. Every donor gave a peripheral blood sample, and the peripheral blood mononuclear cells from that sample were used for TCR beta sequencing. Genomic DNA was extracted from the blood cell samples with the Qiagen DNeasy Blood Extraction Kit. The germline V gene (reference sequence) specifies MNHNY as CDR1 and SVGAGI as CDR2. From its cysteine to its phenylalanine, the CDR3 spans 16 amino acids. The only DNA kept is the CDR3, 48 bases in frame from the first base.

The data belong to a study of cytomegalovirus exposure and HLA in healthy donors (dated by TCRdb to the late 2010s). Regarding the study in general: According to an earlier analysis of a few hundred of the donors, some 180 million T cells yielded 117 million unique TCR beta sequences and around 280 Gb of sequence data. In addition to the first cohort of roughly 700 subjects, a separate validation cohort of 130 or so different subjects was used. In a later analysis, previously published TCR beta repertoires from about 670 donors were re-analyzed and high-resolution HLA genotyping was added so that TCR occurrence patterns could be studied. Among 398 genotyped donors of the cohort, an average of approximately 250,000 unique TCR beta nucleotide sequences were sequenced per donor, around 20% of them non-productive. Typing coverage differed by locus: A, B, C, DRB1 and DQB1 were typed in roughly 629-630 donors, DQA1 in approximately 520, DPA1 in around 610, and DPB1 in 472. Every repertoire in the discovery cohort had been generated on one and the same sequencing platform. The study aimed to test whether signatures of past pathogen exposure could be identified by cataloging public T cell receptors. Class I and class II HLA loci were covered by the typing at four-digit resolution. Roughly 300 gigabases of sequencing data and roughly 90 million unique TCR sequences were included in an early release covering over 600 HLA-typed donors. Rather than using new phenotypic data, the later analysis identified candidate immune exposures from TCR beta sequences and from how often those sequences occurred across donors. Roughly five DR-DQ haplotypes were handled as single units for association and clustering because linkage in the cohort was strong. An earlier analysis of a few hundred of the donors applied high-throughput TCR beta sequencing to assess whether each TCR beta V gene segment acted as functional or pseudogenic. High-throughput TCR immunosequencing, statistical association of individual TCRs with disease status, and machine learning were combined to predict cytomegalovirus infection status. The study profiled the T cell repertoires of approximately 700 subjects by immunosequencing and related them to cytomegalovirus serostatus. In a later genetic analysis, genome-wide SNP genotypes for about 65% of the 666 donors were used, and that subset was treated as a discovery cohort. Alongside the repertoire data, information on donor age, sex, ethnicity and CMV serostatus was compiled. Of the 350 to 450 genotyped donors, 65% to 90% were placed in the genetic ancestry cluster associated with self-reported Caucasian donors. The paper's findings and limits, for the study overall: A further reported finding was that TCR beta sequences accurately predicted the HLA-A and HLA-B alleles for most subjects in the first cohort. A later analysis reported that several top co-occurrence clusters appeared linked to parvovirus B19, influenza, CMV and Epstein-Barr virus. In this cohort, only TCR beta chains were sequenced, and detectable features were limited by the absence of alpha or paired-chain data. According to a later analysis, TCR association rates differed among HLA loci, with DRB1 alleles showing the most associated TCRs and HLA-C alleles showing the fewest. In a later analysis, HLA-associated TCR beta chains were found to be more clonally expanded and to have lower generation probabilities than equally common non-associated chains. The authors suggested that the approach could potentially be generalized to other disease states and immunological phenotypes. Some IMGT-functional V segments, including TRBV6-2 and TRBV6-3, could not be distinguished by the 87-base-pair reads and were therefore excluded. Because HLA typing was unavailable for some donors at each locus, only the typed subset was used in association tests. Specific HLA alleles were associated with some 15,000 TCR beta sequences at a false discovery rate of 0.05 in a later analysis. Presence/absence analyses assumed roughly uniform sequencing depth across donors, an assumption that may not hold. Correlated functional status among segregating V segments might be attributable to linkage disequilibrium, but an unknown experimental factor could not be ruled out. A cluster of highly shared sequence variants was judged likely to represent a technical artifact of the sequencing pipeline. In a later genetic analysis, fewer N-insertions in productive TCRs were reported among donors in an Asian-associated ancestry cluster than the roughly 700-donor mean. Cytomegalovirus status was reported to be diagnosed by the classifier with high specificity and sensitivity in both the original and validation cohorts. Three of the identified cytomegalovirus-associated TCR beta chains were confirmed in vitro to be specific for cytomegalovirus antigens. Immune exposure information for the cohort was limited to CMV serostatus. Strong co-occurrence of HLA alleles, especially DR and DQ, made assigning TCR associations to individual alleles difficult. The study listed approximately 160 TCR beta chains as associated with cytomegalovirus. Broadly in line with IMGT annotations, most TCR beta V segments showed up in productive rearrangements about 90% or about 30% of the time in an earlier analysis of under 700 of the donors. About 17 rarely observed V segments, including chromosome 9 orphons, were excluded from the earlier analysis of some 590 of the donors because counts were too low. Most TCR sequences were seen in very few donors, while some public TCRs were found in many individuals. According to a later analysis, most CMV-associated TCR beta chains appeared to be HLA-restricted, and the HLA associations seemed to be driven largely by CMV exposure. A later genetic analysis associated a missense DCLRE1C variant with V-gene and J-gene trimming of TCR beta chains, and an independent cohort replicated the association.

Libraries were built with the immunoSEQ multiplex PCR assay. A mixture of 60 forward primers for TCR Vbeta segments and 13 reverse primers for TCR Jbeta segments was used in the multiplex PCR. Amplification of the CDR3 region of rearranged TCR beta genes was performed with a multiplex PCR assay on genomic DNA. Amplified TCR beta libraries were sequenced as 87-base-pair reads on the Illumina HiSeq System. Concerning the study's data processing: A later analysis tallied roughly 80 million unique TCR beta chains across the 660 or so repertoires, and roughly 11 million of those chains were shared by two or more donors. A nearest-neighbor algorithm error-corrected the raw reads and collapsed the reads into unique sequences, merging closely related sequences to remove PCR and sequencing errors. To assign V, D and J gene segments, CDR3 sequences were aligned to IMGT reference sequences. For a sequence to be retained, at least a six-nucleotide match to both a V gene segment and a J gene segment was required. A rearrangement counted as productive if the CDR3 had no stop codons and remained in frame with V and J, and every other rearrangement counted as non-productive. CDR3 was defined according to IMGT convention as the region running from the second conserved V-encoded cysteine to the conserved J-encoded phenylalanine. Sequences without an unambiguous match to a single V gene segment were excluded from the earlier analysis of over 500 of the donors. In an earlier analysis of about 590 of the donors, a V segment was called functional when productive rearrangements were above 56.7%, and segregating when the standard deviation between donors exceeded 5%. To diagnose cytomegalovirus status from the catalog of TCR beta chain sequences, a statistical classification framework was built. In a later analysis, V and J genes were assigned by comparing TCR nucleotide sequences against IMGT/GENE-DB human TR gene sequences. In a later analysis, CDR3 sequences and most-parsimonious VDJ recombination scenarios were assigned using the TCRdist pipeline. A later analysis defined each TCR beta chain by its CDR3 amino acid sequence plus V-gene family, and excluded reads lacking a unique V-gene family. To address suspected cross-contamination and a sequencing artifact, a later analysis removed some 620 highly shared, low-generation-probability nucleotide sequences. In a later analysis, a clonal expansion index for each public chain was calculated from normalized within-repertoire ranks of inferred template counts. In a later analysis, generation probabilities were computed using a VDJ recombination model fitted to out-of-frame rearrangements, and the results were checked against IGoR. In a later analysis, TCR-TCR, TCR-HLA and TCR-CMV co-occurrence was scored with hypergeometric tests, and a repertoire-size bias correction was applied to TCR pairs. A later analysis estimated false discovery rates by permuting HLA or CMV assignments 20 times. In a later analysis, co-occurring TCRs were grouped with DBSCAN, and TCRdist sequence similarity was added when clustering was performed within HLA-allele-positive subsets. Co-occurrence clustering excluded repertoires with fewer than 30,000 or more than 120,000 public chains, plus five with anomalous nucleotide sharing. TCRdb carries this immuneACCESS record with in-frame sequences only. Its versions omit some clonotypes, under half of them owing to an unresolved V gene in the studies checked, with the rest unexplained. V and J calls and clone size are as listed in that table; D and trimming were resolved from the DNA. This sample gives about 170,000 clones in total; 77% of them show up just once. The ten most abundant clones make up less than 1.5% of the sample.

Sequenced input: PBMCs. The rearranged segments are TRBV6-6 and TRBJ2-7; the central 9 bases match TRBD2. This sequence was found in a woman in her twenties or thirties in good health and CMV-seropositive. The bases read TGTGCCAGCACTTACCTTAGCGGGGGAGGTAACTACGAGCAGTACTTC. Its protein product is CASTYLSGGGNYEQYF.